In this sample, the clone carrying this TCR beta chain turned up a few times. Its antigen is currently unknown. Germline-derived CDR1 and CDR2 are SGHRS and YFSETQ. Losses at the gene ends were 4 bases for V and 14 bases for J; bases not matched to a gene: 18. The CDR3 consists of 16 residues. The sample comes from a study of CD8 T cells in ankylosing spondylitis. Study-wide results and limits: Before this, some motif variants had been reported in reactive arthritis synovial fluid and blood.

Using quantitative 5'-RACE with molecular barcodes, the authors made TCR beta libraries. TCRdb ran MiXCR on the 5' RACE reads and lists one entry per CDR3 protein. The data contain around 280,000 distinct CDR3 sequences, over 15% of them singletons. Sequenced: blood, either unsorted or a sorted T cell fraction (not recorded which). The TCR sequence derives from a male donor with ankylosing spondylitis or in good health (not recorded which). The V and J genes are TRBV5-1 and TRBJ1-6; 7 nucleotides line up with TRBD1. CDR3 in amino acids: CASSPLRDSDLVSLHF. For the CDR3, the DNA is TGCGCCAGCAGCCCGCTCAGGGACAGTGACTTAGTGTCCCTCCACTTT.